The rows below give T cell receptor beta chains drawn from one sample of a study of blood T cell repertoires in COVID-19. Assay: immunoSEQ multiplex PCR; the TCRdb copy retains only in-frame clones and omits some. The repertoire holds a few hundred thousand clones, approximately 85% seen once, with around 0.97% in the top ten. Sequencing was done on a sample of peripheral blood. The origin of the receptors is a man aged 35 to 55 with acute or convalescent COVID-19. Both conserved end residues are trimmed from each CDR3.

J gene	V gene	CDR3 protein
TRBJ1-2	TRBV10-3	AISEGTSNYGYT
TRBJ1-2	TRBV6-5	ASSSGGFREGYT
TRBJ1-2	TRBV9	ASSPSQGVYGYT
TRBJ1-2	TRBV11-1	ASSLNQGSNGYT
TRBJ2-5	TRBV5-4	ASSPTRSGGAGETQY
TRBJ2-5	TRBV5-6	ASSSWSGQGETQY
TRBJ2-3	TRBV9	ASSFTGTPPPDTQY
TRBJ1-2	TRBV15	ATGQGAPPHGYT
TRBJ1-1	TRBV6-6	ASDRGSNTEAF
TRBJ2-1	TRBV28	ASTRTGSVSYNEQF
TRBJ2-2	TRBV19	ASSRTGELF
TRBJ1-2	TRBV7-8	ASSPPRQGTNYGYT
TRBJ2-3	TRBV5-3	APEGDTQY
TRBJ1-1	TRBV5-5	ASSSPAGTLNTEAF
TRBJ2-7	TRBV5-5	ASSLIQGSYYEQY
TRBJ2-4	TRBV5-5	ASSWDSSAKNIQY
TRBJ1-6	TRBV7-6	ASSLGDSNNSPLH
TRBJ1-1	TRBV7-9	ASSLAGTARAEAF